The rows below give T cell receptor beta chains drawn from one sample of a study of cytomegalovirus exposure and HLA in healthy donors. Only in-frame clones appear in the TCRdb table, and some are missing; sequencing was by immunoSEQ multiplex PCR. The table includes 100,000 or so clones, roughly 15% detected once. The specimen sequenced was PBMCs. Every receptor here comes from a female donor in good health and CMV-seronegative. Both conserved end residues are part of each CDR3. Fields, in order: D gene, CDR3 length, clone size, J gene, V gene, CDR3 protein, CDR3 DNA. D genes are given only for firm matches. Clone size is stated in some rows and not others, as once, few, many or a class when expanded.

TRBD2 13 few TRBJ2-7 TRBV18 CASSPGTSFGELF TGTGCCAGCTCACCAGGGACTAGTTTTGGGGAACTGTTC
TRBD2 15 . TRBJ2-7 TRBV7-2 CASSLVAGPSYEQYF TGTGCCAGCAGCTTAGTAGCGGGGCCCTCCTACGAGCAGTACTTC
TRBD1 17 . TRBJ1-4 TRBV13 CASSLRGPGTGAEKLFF TGTGCCAGCAGCTTACGGGGTCCGGGGACAGGGGCTGAAAAACTGTTTTTT
TRBD1 15 few TRBJ2-7 TRBV10-2 CARTPGQGSPYEQYF TGCGCCAGAACGCCGGGACAGGGGAGCCCCTACGAGCAGTACTTC
. 17 . TRBJ1-1 TRBV18 CASSPQLSSLTGTEAFF TGTGCCAGCTCACCACAACTCTCATCCTTAACAGGCACTGAAGCTTTCTTT
TRBD2 16 . TRBJ2-2 TRBV5-1 CASSLSGGLAAGELFF TGCGCCAGCAGCTTGTCAGGGGGACTAGCGGCTGGGGAGCTGTTTTTT
TRBD1 15 few TRBJ2-3 TRBV6-4 CASSDGTGGTDTQYF TGTGCCAGCAGTGACGGGACAGGGGGCACAGATACGCAGTATTTT
. 16 . TRBJ1-2 TRBV7-6 CASSPISGPPNYGYTF TGTGCCAGCAGCCCCATATCAGGGCCCCCTAACTATGGCTACACCTTC
TRBD1 15 few TRBJ1-4 TRBV5-4 CASSINRGRGEKLFF TGTGCCAGCAGCATCAACAGGGGGCGAGGTGAAAAACTGTTTTTT
. 13 few TRBJ1-2 TRBV28 CASSLSGGYGYTF TGTGCCAGCAGTTTAAGCGGCGGCTATGGCTACACCTTC
TRBD1 14 few TRBJ1-1 TRBV7-9 CASSRTGRTIEAFF TGTGCCAGCAGCAGGACAGGGCGGACCATTGAAGCTTTCTTT
. 14 few TRBJ2-7 TRBV21-1 CASSKEGSAYEQYF TGTGCCAGCAGCAAAGAAGGCAGCGCCTACGAGCAGTACTTC
. 12 . TRBJ1-1 TRBV10-2 CASSENSYEAFF TGCGCCAGCAGTGAAAACAGCTATGAAGCTTTCTTT
TRBD1 14 few TRBJ1-5 TRBV11-2 CASRGQGSNQPQHF TGTGCCAGCAGGGGACAGGGAAGCAATCAGCCCCAGCATTTT
TRBD2 16 . TRBJ2-5 TRBV2 CAKGLAGGRLGETQYF TGTGCCAAGGGACTAGCGGGGGGACGGCTGGGGGAGACCCAGTACTTC
TRBD1 17 . TRBJ1-6 TRBV27 CASSLSNPRQGGSPLHF TGTGCCAGCAGTTTATCGAATCCAAGACAGGGGGGATCACCCCTCCACTTT
. 12 . TRBJ2-7 TRBV28 CASSPGDYEQYF TGTGCCAGCAGTCCCGGGGATTACGAGCAGTACTTC
. 13 few TRBJ2-1 TRBV5-1 CASSLAARGEQFF TGCGCCAGCAGCCTAGCAGCCCGCGGGGAGCAGTTCTTC
TRBD2 15 . TRBJ2-7 TRBV6-1 CASSAPSGPSYEQYF TGTGCCAGCAGTGCCCCTAGCGGACCTTCCTACGAGCAGTACTTC
. 14 few TRBJ2-3 TRBV29-1 CSVADSAVTDTQYF TGCAGCGTTGCTGACAGTGCCGTGACAGATACGCAGTATTTT